The 9 T cell receptor beta chains below all came from one sample that was sequenced in a study of blood T cell dynamics during melanoma immunotherapy. Sample time point: pre-treatment baseline. Generated by immunoSEQ multiplex PCR, the TCRdb table keeps only in-frame clones and is missing some. Counted here are 8,500 to 10,000 clones, approximately 86% occurring once; the ten biggest clones make up roughly a tenth. The sample consisted of blood, taken from a patient treated with checkpoint blockade. The source of these receptors is a human donor with melanoma.

The rearrangement links TRBV18 to TRBJ1-3; a weak D match, TRBD1 (6 bases). The CDR3 totals 15 residues. V was trimmed by 2 bases and J by 7 bases, leaving 15 bases between them. Germline V gene lookup returns CDR1 KGHSH and CDR2 LQKENI. CDR3 in DNA: TGTGCCAGCTCACCAGAGACAGGCGAAGGGAACACCATATATTTT. Its translation: CASSPETGEGNTIYF. Filled out from reference TRBV18 and TRBJ1-3, the complete variable domain reads NAGVMQNPRHLVRRRGQEARLRCSPMKGHSHVYWYRQLPEEGLKFMVYLQKENIIDESGMPKERFSAEFPKEGPSILRIQQVVRGDSAAYFCASSPETGEGNTIYFGEGSWLTVV.

The chain uses TRBV30 and TRBJ2-6; D tentatively reads TRBD1 or TRBD2 (5 bases each). V shed 8 bases and J shed 0 bases, with 17 bases lying between them. Germline CDR1 is GTSNPN and CDR2 is SVGIG (reference sequence). The CDR3 has 16 residues. The CDR3 DNA reads as TGTGCCGGCACCCAGGGACCCAGCTCTGGGGCCAACGTCCTGACTTTC. Translated, it gives CAGTQGPSSGANVLTF.

The chain carries TRBV5-1 and TRBJ2-2; either TRBD1 or TRBD2 may supply D (5 bases each). This CDR3 comprises 13 residues. The germline gives CDR1 SGHRS, CDR2 YFSETQ. Between the trimmed V and J ends, which lost 6 bases and 5 bases, there was a span of 11 bases. In nucleotides, the CDR3 is TGCGCCAGCAAGGGGACGGGTACCGGGGAGCTGTTTTTT. Translated: CASKGTGTGELFF.

The V gene is TRBV7-2, the J gene TRBJ2-5, with D perhaps TRBD1 or TRBD2 (7 bases each). The V gene's germline CDR1 is SGHTA and CDR2 FQGNSA. CDR3 length equals 14 residues. The ends were cut back, 4 bases at V and 2 bases at J, with 11 bases in the middle. CDR3 sequence (DNA): TGTGCCAGCAGCTACCAGGGGGGGCAAGAGACCCAGTACTTC. Translated: CASSYQGGQETQYF.

V gene TRBV7-9 combines with J gene TRBJ2-3; TRBD1 is a possible D gene (6 bases). The CDR3 spans 18 residues. Trimming took off 4 bases at V and 4 bases at J, with 24 bases between the two ends. Germline lookup yields CDR1 SEHNR and CDR2 FQNEAQ (reference sequence). CDR3: CASSSFPGVSEISDTQYF. The CDR3 coding sequence is TGTGCCAGCAGCTCATTCCCAGGGGTATCCGAAATCTCAGATACGCAGTATTTT.

This sequence joins TRBV2 and TRBJ2-3; D call uncertain. Trimming shortened V by 5 bases and J by 1 base, and 13 bases separated the two germline ends. The CDR3 consists of 15 residues. Germline V lookup: CDR1 SNHLY, CDR2 FYNNEI. CDR3 region: CASSLGPTRTDTQYF. Written as DNA, the CDR3 is TGTGCCAGCAGTCTAGGACCCACCCGCACAGATACGCAGTATTTT. Drawing the rest from reference TRBV2 and TRBJ2-3, the complete variable domain is EPEVTQTPSHQVTQMGQEVILRCVPISNHLYFYWYRQILGQKVEFLVSFYNNEISEKSEIFDDQFSVERPDGSNFTLKIRSTKLEDSAMYFCASSLGPTRTDTQYFGPGTRLTVL.

The chain joins TRBV19 to TRBJ1-5, with no clear D. V was shortened by 7 bases and J by 5 bases, with 21 bases between the two germline ends. This CDR3 is 16 amino acids long. From germline, CDR1 is LNHDA and CDR2 SQIVND (reference sequence). The CDR3 nucleotides read TGTGCCAGTATAAGGAGAGGCGAAACCTCCGATCAGCCCCAGCATTTT. It yields the protein CASIRRGETSDQPQHF.

The V gene is TRBV5-3, the J gene TRBJ2-7, with a tentative D call TRBD2 (5 bases). TRBV5-3 is an ORF, with its function uncertain. The CDR3 has 14 amino acids. Trimming took 2 bases from V and 3 from J, leaving 12 bases between them. In DNA, the CDR3 is TGTGCCAGAAGCTTAAGGACTCTCATCTACGAGCAGTACTTC. As protein: CARSLRTLIYEQYF.

The CDR3 coding sequence is TGTGCTAGTGGAAACCGGGACGGATACTACGAGCAGTACTTC. It encodes CASGNRDGYYEQYF. J is TRBJ2-7 and V is TRBV12-5, with D perhaps being TRBD1 or TRBD2 (5 bases each). V lost 6 bases and J lost 3, with 15 bases in between. Per the germline V gene, CDR1 is LGHNT and CDR2 is FRNRAP. CDR3 size: 14 residues.